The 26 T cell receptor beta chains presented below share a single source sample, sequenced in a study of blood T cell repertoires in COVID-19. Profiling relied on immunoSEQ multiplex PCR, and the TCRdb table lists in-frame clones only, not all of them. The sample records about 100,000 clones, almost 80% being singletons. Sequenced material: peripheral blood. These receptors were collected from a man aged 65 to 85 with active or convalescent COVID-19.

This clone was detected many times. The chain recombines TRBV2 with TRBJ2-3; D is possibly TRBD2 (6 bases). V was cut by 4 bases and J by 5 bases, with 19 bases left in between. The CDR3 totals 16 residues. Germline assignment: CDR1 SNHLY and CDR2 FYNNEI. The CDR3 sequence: CASSADSGSVGDTQYF. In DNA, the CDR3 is TGTGCCAGCAGTGCAGATAGCGGTTCGGTAGGAGATACGCAGTATTTT.

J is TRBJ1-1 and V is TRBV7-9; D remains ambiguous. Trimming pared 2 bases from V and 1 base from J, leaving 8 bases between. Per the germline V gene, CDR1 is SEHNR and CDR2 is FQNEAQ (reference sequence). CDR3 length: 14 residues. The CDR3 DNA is TGTGCCAGCAGCTTACTCTCTTCGAACACTGAAGCTTTCTTT. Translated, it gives CASSLLSSNTEAFF. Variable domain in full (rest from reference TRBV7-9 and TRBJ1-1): DTGVSQNPRHKITKRGQNVTFRCDPISEHNRLYWYRQTLGQGPEFLTYFQNEAQLEKSRLLSDRFSAERPKGSFSTLEIQRTEQGDSAMYLCASSLLSSNTEAFFGQGTRLTVV.

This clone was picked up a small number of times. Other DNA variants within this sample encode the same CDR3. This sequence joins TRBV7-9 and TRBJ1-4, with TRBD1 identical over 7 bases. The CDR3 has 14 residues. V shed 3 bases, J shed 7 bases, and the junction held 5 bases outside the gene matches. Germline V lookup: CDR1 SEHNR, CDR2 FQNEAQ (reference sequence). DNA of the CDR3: TGTGCCAGCAGCTTGAGACAGGGCGGTGAAAAACTGTTTTTT. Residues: CASSLRQGGEKLFF. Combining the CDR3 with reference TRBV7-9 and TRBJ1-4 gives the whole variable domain DTGVSQNPRHKITKRGQNVTFRCDPISEHNRLYWYRQTLGQGPEFLTYFQNEAQLEKSRLLSDRFSAERPKGSFSTLEIQRTEQGDSAMYLCASSLRQGGEKLFFGSGTQLSVL.

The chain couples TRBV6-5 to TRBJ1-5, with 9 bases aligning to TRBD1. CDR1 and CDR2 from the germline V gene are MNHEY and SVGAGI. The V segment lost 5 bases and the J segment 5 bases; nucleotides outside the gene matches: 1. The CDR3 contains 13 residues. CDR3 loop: CASSRTGDQPQHF. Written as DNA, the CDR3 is TGTGCCAGCAGTAGGACAGGGGATCAGCCCCAGCATTTT.

CDR3 region: CASSHPGQGATGYTF. In DNA, the CDR3 is TGTGCCAGCAGCCATCCGGGACAGGGGGCAACTGGCTACACCTTC. The gene calls are TRBV3-1 (or the pseudogene TRBV3-2) and TRBJ1-2; the match to TRBD1 covers 12 bases. This CDR3 has 15 residues. CDR1 LGHDT and CDR2 YNNKEL come from the germline V gene (reference sequence). V lost 3 bases, J lost 7 bases, and 6 bases stayed unmatched.

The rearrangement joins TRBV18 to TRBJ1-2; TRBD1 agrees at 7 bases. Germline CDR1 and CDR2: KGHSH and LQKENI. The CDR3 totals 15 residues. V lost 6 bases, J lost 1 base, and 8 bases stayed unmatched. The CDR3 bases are TGTGCCAGCTCTTACGGACAGGTGGGTAACTATGGCTACACCTTC. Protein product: CASSYGQVGNYGYTF.

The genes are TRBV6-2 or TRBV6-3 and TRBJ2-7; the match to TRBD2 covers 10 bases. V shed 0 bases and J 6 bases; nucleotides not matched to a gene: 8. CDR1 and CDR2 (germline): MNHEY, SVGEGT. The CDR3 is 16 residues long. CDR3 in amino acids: CASSYSGLAGAGEQYF. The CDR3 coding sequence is TGTGCCAGCAGTTACTCGGGGCTAGCGGGAGCTGGCGAGCAGTACTTC.

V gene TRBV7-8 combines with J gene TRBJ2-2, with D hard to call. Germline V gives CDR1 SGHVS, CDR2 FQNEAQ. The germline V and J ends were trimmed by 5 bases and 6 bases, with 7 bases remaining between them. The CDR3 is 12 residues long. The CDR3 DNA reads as TGTGCCAGCAGCCCCGCGGCCGGGGAGCTGTTTTTT. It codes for CASSPAAGELFF.

The CDR3 here is CASSVGRVSGELFF. The CDR3 coding sequence is TGTGCCAGCAGCGTAGGGAGGGTTTCAGGGGAGCTGTTTTTT. The V and J genes are TRBV9 and TRBJ2-2; D might be TRBD2 (6 bases). V was pared by 0 bases and J by 8 bases, with 11 bases between. Germline V gene lookup returns CDR1 SGDLS and CDR2 YYNGEE. The CDR3 is 14 residues long.

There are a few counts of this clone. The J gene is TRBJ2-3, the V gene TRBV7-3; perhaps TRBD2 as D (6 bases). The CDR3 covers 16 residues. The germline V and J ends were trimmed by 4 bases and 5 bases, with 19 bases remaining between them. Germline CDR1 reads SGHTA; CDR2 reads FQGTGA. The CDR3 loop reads CASSWGLTLEGDTQYF. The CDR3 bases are TGTGCCAGCAGCTGGGGACTTACCCTAGAAGGAGATACGCAGTATTTT.

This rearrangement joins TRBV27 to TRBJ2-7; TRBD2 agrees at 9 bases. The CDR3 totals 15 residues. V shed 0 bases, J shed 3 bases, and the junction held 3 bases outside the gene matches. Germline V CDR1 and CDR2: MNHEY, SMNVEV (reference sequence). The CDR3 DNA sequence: TGTGCCAGCAGTTTATCACTAGCGGGCAACTACGAGCAGTACTTC. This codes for CASSLSLAGNYEQYF.

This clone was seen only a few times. CDR3 sequence (DNA): TGCAGTGCTAGTCGGAAGAGGCTCAACTACAATGAGCAGTTCTTC. Its translation is CSASRKRLNYNEQFF. This sequence joins TRBV20-1 and TRBJ2-1, with unresolved D. The CDR3 contains 15 residues. Between the trimmed V and J ends, which lost 3 bases and 3 bases, there was a span of 15 bases. Germline CDR1 is DFQATT and CDR2 is SNEGSKA (reference sequence).

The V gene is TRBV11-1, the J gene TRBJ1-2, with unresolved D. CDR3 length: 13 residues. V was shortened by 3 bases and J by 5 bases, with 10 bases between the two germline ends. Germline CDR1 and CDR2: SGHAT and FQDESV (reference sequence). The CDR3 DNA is TGTGCCAGCAGCTTCACACGGAGATATGGCTACACCTTC. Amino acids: CASSFTRRYGYTF.

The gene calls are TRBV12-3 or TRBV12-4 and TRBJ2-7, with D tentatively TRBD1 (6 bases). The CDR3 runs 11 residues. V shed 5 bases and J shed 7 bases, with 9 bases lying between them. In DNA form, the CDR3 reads TGTGCCAGCAGTACAGGGAGAGAGCAGTACTTC. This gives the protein CASSTGREQYF.

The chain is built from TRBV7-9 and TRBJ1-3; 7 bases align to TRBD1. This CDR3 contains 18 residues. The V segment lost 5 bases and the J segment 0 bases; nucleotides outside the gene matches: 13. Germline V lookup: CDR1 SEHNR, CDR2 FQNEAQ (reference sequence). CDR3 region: CASSPVGIRDSSGNTIYF. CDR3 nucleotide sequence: TGTGCCAGCAGCCCTGTGGGCATAAGGGACAGCTCTGGAAACACCATATATTTT.

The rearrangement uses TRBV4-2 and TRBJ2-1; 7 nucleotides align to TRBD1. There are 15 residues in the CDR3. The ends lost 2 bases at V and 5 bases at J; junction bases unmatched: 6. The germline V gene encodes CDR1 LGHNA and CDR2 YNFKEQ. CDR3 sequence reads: CASSQRETGNNEQFF. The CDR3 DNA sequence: TGTGCCAGCAGCCAAAGGGAGACAGGGAACAATGAGCAGTTCTTC.

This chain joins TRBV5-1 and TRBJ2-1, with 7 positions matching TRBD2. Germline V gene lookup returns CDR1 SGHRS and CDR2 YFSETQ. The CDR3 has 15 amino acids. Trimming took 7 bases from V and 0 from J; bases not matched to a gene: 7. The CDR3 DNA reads TGCGCCAGCTCCGAGGGCGGGAGCTCCTACAATGAGCAGTTCTTC. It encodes CASSEGGSSYNEQFF. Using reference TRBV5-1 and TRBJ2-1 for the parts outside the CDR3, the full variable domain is KAGVTQTPRYLIKTRGQQVTLSCSPISGHRSVSWYQQTPGQGLQFLFEYFSETQRNKGNFPGRFSGRQFSNSRSEMNVSTLELGDSALYLCASSEGGSSYNEQFFGPGTRLTVL.

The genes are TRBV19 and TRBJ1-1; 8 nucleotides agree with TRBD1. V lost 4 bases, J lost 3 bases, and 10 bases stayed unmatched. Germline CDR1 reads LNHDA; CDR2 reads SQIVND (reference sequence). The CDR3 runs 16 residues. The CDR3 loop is CASSRGQGGKDTEAFF. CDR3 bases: TGTGCCAGTAGTAGAGGACAGGGAGGAAAAGACACTGAAGCTTTCTTT. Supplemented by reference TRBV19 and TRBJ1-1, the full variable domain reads DGGITQSPKYLFRKEGQNVTLSCEQNLNHDAMYWYRQDPGQGLRLIYYSQIVNDFQKGDIAEGYSVSREKKESFPLTVTSAQKNPTAFYLCASSRGQGGKDTEAFFGQGTRLTVV.

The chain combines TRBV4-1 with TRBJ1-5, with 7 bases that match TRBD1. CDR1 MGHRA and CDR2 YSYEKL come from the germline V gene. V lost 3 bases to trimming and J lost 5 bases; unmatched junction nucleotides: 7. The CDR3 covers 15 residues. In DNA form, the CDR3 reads TGCGCCAGCAGCCAGACGACAGGGACCTATCAGCCCCAGCATTTT. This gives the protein CASSQTTGTYQPQHF.

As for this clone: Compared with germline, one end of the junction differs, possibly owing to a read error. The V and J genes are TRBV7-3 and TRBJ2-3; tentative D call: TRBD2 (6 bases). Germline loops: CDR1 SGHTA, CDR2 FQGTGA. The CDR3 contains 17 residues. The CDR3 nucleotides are TGTGCCAACAGCCAACAACCTCCGGGACTGAAAGAGGATACGCAGTATTTT. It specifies CANSQQPPGLKEDTQYF. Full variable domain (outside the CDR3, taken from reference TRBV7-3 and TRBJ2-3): GAGVSQTPSNKVTEKGKYVELRCDPISGHTALYWYRQSLGQGPEFLIYFQGTGAADDSGLPNDRFFAVRPEGSVSTLKIQRTERGDSAVYLCANSQQPPGLKEDTQYFGPGTRLTVL.

The chain's CDR3 is CASSPLEAGAYNEQFF. As DNA, the CDR3 is TGCGCCAGCAGCCCACTGGAGGCAGGAGCCTACAATGAGCAGTTCTTC. V is TRBV5-1 and J is TRBJ2-1; possible D gene TRBD2, 5 bases. Trimming removed 4 bases from V and 2 bases from J, with 16 bases in between. CDR1 is SGHRS and CDR2 is YFSETQ in the germline V gene. The CDR3 has 16 amino acids. Based on the CDR3 plus reference TRBV5-1 and TRBJ2-1, the full variable domain is KAGVTQTPRYLIKTRGQQVTLSCSPISGHRSVSWYQQTPGQGLQFLFEYFSETQRNKGNFPGRFSGRQFSNSRSEMNVSTLELGDSALYLCASSPLEAGAYNEQFFGPGTRLTVL.

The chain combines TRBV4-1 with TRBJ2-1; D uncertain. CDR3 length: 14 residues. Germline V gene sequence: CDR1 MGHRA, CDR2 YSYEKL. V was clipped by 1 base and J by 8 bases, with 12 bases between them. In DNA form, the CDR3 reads TGCGCCAGCAGCCAAGTTTCCGCCCGGGATGAGCAGTTCTTC. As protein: CASSQVSARDEQFF.

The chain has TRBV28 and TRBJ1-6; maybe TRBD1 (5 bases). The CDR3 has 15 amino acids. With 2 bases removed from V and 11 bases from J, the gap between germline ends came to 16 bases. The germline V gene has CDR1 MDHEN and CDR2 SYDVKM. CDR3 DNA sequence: TGTGCCAGCAGTTTAGGGGGGGAGGGGAGGCCACCCCTCCACTTT. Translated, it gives CASSLGGEGRPPLHF.

The CDR3 loop is CAWSAGYGYTF. The DNA of the CDR3 is TGTGCCTGGAGTGCAGGGTATGGCTACACCTTC. The rearrangement links TRBV30 to TRBJ1-2, with D tentatively TRBD1 (5 bases). The germline V gene has CDR1 GTSNPN and CDR2 SVGIG (reference sequence). This CDR3 comprises 11 residues. V lost 1 base and J lost 5, with 5 bases in between.

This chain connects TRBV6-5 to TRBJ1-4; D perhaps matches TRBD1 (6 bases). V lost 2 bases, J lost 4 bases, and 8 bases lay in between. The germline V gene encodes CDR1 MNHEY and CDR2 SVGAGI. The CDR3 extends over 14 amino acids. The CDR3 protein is CASSYDRFNEKLFF. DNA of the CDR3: TGTGCCAGCAGTTACGACAGGTTTAATGAAAAACTGTTTTTT.

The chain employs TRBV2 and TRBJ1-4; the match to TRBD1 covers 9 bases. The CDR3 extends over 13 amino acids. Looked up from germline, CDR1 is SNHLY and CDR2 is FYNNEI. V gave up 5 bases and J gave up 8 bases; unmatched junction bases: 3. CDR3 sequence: CASSRQGGEKLFF. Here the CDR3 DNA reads TGTGCCAGCAGTAGACAGGGGGGGGAAAAACTGTTTTTT.